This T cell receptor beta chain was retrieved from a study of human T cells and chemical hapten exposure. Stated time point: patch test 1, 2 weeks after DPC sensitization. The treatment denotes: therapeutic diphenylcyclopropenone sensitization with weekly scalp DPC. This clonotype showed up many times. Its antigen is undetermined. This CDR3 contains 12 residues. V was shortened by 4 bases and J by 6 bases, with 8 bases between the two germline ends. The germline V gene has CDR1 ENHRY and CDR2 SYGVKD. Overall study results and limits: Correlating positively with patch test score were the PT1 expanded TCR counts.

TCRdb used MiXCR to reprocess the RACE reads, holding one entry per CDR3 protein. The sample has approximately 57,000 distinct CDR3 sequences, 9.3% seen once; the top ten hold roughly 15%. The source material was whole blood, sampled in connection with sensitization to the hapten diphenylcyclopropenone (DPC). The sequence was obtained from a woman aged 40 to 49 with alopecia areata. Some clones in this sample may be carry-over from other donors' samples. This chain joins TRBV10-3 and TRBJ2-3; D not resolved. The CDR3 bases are TGTGCCATCAGTGGACCTTACGATACGCAGTATTTT. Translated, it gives CAISGPYDTQYF.